This T cell receptor beta chain was recorded in a study of tumor-infiltrating lymphocytes in primary liver carcinoma (dated by TCRdb to 2017 to 2019). Regarding the complete study: A few patients with histopathologically diagnosed primary liver carcinoma underwent surgical resection in China between 2015 and March 2016. Roughly 3.65 to 8 million productive TCRbeta reads were obtained per sample, and no significant difference in read depth was found between tissue types. High reproducibility was observed for the technical replicate repertoires, with mean shared-clone rates around 0.89 and correlation coefficients above 0.95. A total of 35 or so specimens from 5 patients, comprising roughly 25 tumor regions, 5 adjacent noncancerous liver tissues and 5 peripheral blood samples, were covered by TCRbeta repertoire sequencing. The study combined TCRbeta repertoire sequencing, expression microarrays and whole-exome sequencing across five regions of each liver tumor, with adjacent normal tissue and blood. The five patients had tumors staged T1-T3 N0M0, with maximum diameters ranging from roughly 4.2 to 11 cm. Of the five patients (three men and two women, aged 30 to 69 years), four had hepatocellular carcinoma and one had combined HCC and intrahepatic cholangiocarcinoma. Findings and caveats that apply to the study as a whole: Repertoire overlap was found to be higher between tumor regions (mean roughly 36%) than between tumor-adjacent (about 17%) or tumor-blood (about 14%) pairs, consistent with antigen-driven expansion. Only 4 or 5 patients were included in the study, and the authors note that the findings should be validated in a larger study. The top 250 clones made up a significantly larger repertoire fraction in tumors than in blood (p = 0.039). Because only the TCR beta chain was sequenced and unpaired alpha chains were not captured, true repertoire diversity is likely underestimated. Since the samples were bulk and unsorted, there was no way to compare CD4+ and CD8+ T cell repertoires.

A constant-region primer and ProtoScript II reverse transcriptase were used to reverse-transcribe TCRbeta-specific cDNA from roughly 500 ng total RNA. TCRbeta libraries were built with three nested multiplex PCR rounds, a slightly modified ARM-PCR procedure. The first two PCR rounds used multiplex TRBV1-TRBV30 forward primers with a Cbeta reverse primer, each for 10 cycles. Sample barcodes and Illumina adapters were attached in a final 25-cycle PCR using Deep VentR polymerase. Before sequencing, amplicons of 200-500 bp were gel-purified using a QIAquick gel extraction kit. An Illumina HiSeq 2500 was used to sequence the TCRbeta amplicons, generating 250-bp paired-end reads. The published analysis was carried out like this. Quality trimming of reads was performed with Trimmomatic v0.33, and paired reads were merged with FLASH v1.2.11 so that full CDR3 sequences could be recovered. V, D and J germline segments were assigned to the rearranged TCRbeta sequences using MiGEC v1.2.1b. Clonotype statistics and Shannon-Wiener diversity indices were computed with VDJtools v1.0.0. Except for diversity analysis, only each sample's 250 most abundant clonotypes were used in subsequent analyses to reduce sampling bias. TCRdb reran the public reads through fastp at Q25 and MiXCR, keeping productive beta chains. Entries that share a CDR3 protein sequence are merged under the most common genes and DNA. The V and J calls and clone size come from TCRdb's table, not from the authors' own analysis. This sample has a few hundred thousand distinct CDR3 sequences in its table, and roughly three fifths of those were observed once. About 15% of the sample is held by the ten biggest clonotypes.

The CDR3, from cysteine to phenylalanine, totals 14 residues. Just CDR3 DNA is preserved here, 42 bases in frame from base 1. Taken from the germline V gene, the CDR1 and CDR2 loops are MDHEN and SYDVKM. This clonotype appeared once. The antigen this receptor binds is unknown. The junction departs from the called germline gene at one end, perhaps through a read error. RNA from unsorted whole blood was extracted with TRIzol reagent, and germline DNA was obtained with the DNeasy Blood & Tissue kit. At the time of sampling, the patients had chronic HBV infection and had not received any treatment. About 3.6 milliliters of peripheral blood were collected into K2EDTA tubes before surgery.

This receptor was obtained from a woman aged 25 to 39 with primary liver carcinoma and hepatitis B virus infection. The specimen sequenced was peripheral blood. The V and J genes are TRBV28 and TRBJ1-2; a tentative D call is TRBD1 (5 bases match). The DNA reads as follows: TGTGCCAGCAGTTCAGGGCATCTGGCCTATAGCTACACCTTC. It is translated as CASSSGHLAYSYTF.